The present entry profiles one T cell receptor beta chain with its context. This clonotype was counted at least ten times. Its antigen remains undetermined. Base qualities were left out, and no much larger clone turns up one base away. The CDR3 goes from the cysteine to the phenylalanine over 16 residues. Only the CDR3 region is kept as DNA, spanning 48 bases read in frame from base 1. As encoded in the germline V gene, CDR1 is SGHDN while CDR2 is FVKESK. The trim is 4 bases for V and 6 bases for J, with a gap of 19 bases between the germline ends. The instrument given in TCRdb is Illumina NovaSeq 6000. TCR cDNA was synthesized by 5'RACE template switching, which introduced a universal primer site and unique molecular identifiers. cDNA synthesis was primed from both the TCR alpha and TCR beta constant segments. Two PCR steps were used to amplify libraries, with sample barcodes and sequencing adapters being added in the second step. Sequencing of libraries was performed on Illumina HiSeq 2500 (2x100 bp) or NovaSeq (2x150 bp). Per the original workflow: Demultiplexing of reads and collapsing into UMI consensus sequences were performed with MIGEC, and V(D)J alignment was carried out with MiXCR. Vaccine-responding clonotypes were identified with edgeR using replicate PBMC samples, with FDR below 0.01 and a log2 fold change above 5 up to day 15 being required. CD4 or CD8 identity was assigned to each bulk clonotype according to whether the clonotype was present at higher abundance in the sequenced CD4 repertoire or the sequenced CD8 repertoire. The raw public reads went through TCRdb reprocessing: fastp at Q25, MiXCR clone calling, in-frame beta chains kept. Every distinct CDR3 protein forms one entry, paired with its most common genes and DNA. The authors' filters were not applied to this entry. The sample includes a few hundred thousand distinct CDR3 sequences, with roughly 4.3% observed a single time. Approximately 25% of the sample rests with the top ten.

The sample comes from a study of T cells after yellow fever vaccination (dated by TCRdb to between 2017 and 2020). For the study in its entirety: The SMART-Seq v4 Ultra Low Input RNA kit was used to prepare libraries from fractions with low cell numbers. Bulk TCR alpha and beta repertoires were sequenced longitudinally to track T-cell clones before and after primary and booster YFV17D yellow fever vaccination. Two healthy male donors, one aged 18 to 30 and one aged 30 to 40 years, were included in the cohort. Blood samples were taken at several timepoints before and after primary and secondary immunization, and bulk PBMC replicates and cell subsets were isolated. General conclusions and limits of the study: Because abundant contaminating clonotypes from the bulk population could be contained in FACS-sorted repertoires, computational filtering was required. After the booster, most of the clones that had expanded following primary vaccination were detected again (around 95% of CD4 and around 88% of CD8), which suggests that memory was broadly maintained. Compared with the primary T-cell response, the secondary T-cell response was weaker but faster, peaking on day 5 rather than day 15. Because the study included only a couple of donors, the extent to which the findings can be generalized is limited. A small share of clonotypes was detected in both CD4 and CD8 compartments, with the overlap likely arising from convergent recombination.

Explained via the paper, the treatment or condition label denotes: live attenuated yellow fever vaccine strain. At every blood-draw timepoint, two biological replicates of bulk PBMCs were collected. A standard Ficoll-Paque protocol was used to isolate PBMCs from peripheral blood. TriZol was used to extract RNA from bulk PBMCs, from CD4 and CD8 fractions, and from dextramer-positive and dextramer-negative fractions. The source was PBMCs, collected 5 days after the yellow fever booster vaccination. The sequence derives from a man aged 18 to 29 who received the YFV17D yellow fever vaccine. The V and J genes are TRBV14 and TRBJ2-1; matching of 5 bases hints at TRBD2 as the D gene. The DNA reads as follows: TGTGCCAGCAGCCGGACTGTTAGTCCAGTTTTCAATGAGCAGTTCTTC. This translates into CASSRTVSPVFNEQFF.